The clone carrying this TCR beta chain was picked up one time. This sample is drawn from a study of tumor and adjacent non-tumor tissue in lung cancer. The CDR3 loop spans 16 amino acids. The germline V gene encodes CDR1 MNHNS and CDR2 SASEGT. V lost 1 base, J lost 0 bases, and 10 bases lay in between. Three rounds of nested PCR, following a modified ARM-PCR protocol, produced the TCRbeta library. TCRdb recomputed calls from the multiplex PCR reads with MiXCR, one row per CDR3 protein. The sample contains 90,000 to 130,000 distinct CDR3 sequences, over 70% of which appear only once. RNA was extracted from bulk tissue without any cell sorting.

The specimen sequenced was lung tumor tissue. The clonotype originates from a man between 65 and 85 years old with non-small cell lung cancer. The rearrangement joins TRBV6-1 to TRBJ2-1; D not resolved. The DNA for the CDR3 is TGTGCCAGCAGTGAAGGTACCCGGGTCTCCTACAATGAGCAGTTCTTC. Its protein product is CASSEGTRVSYNEQFF.